This paragraph covers one TCR beta chain sequence. The antigen is unknown. The germline gives CDR1 SEHNR, CDR2 FQNEAQ (reference sequence). Trimming took 4 bases from V and 2 from J; bases not matched to a gene: 3. The length of the CDR3 is 14 residues. The sample is drawn from a study of shared clonotypes between healthy human individuals. Broader study findings: Shared clonotypes across all four donors exceeded non-shared ones in generation probability.

A CD45RA+ naive subset and a CD45RA-negative memory subset were split from CD4+ cells. Generated by immunoSEQ multiplex PCR, the TCRdb table keeps only in-frame clones and is missing some. The table includes some 500,000 clones, approximately 94% detected once. The sequenced material came from naive CD4+ T cells sorted from blood. Subset given: CD45RA+ positively selected. The V call is TRBV7-9, the J call TRBJ2-5, with TRBD1 identical over 8 bases. The sequence derives from a young woman in good health. Here the CDR3 reads CASSSRQGQETQYF. The CDR3 nucleotides read TGTGCCAGCAGCTCCAGACAGGGGCAAGAGACCCAGTACTTC.